This T cell receptor (beta chain) comes out of a study of neoadjuvant nivolumab and ipilimumab in lung cancer. Generated by immunoSEQ multiplex PCR, the TCRdb table keeps only in-frame clones and is missing some. The profile shows about 33,000 clones, roughly nine tenths of them singletons. As to this clone: The antigen is not known.

This CDR3 is built from 13 residues. The V gene lost 6 bases and the J gene lost 1 base, with 9 bases spanning the gap. Germline V gene sequence: CDR1 PRHDT, CDR2 FYEKMQ (reference sequence). Study-wide points: Pathologic regression was not significantly tied to TCR clonality.

This chain connects TRBV13 to TRBJ1-2; no reliable D call. This receptor was obtained from an adult with non-small cell lung cancer. This material consisted of peripheral blood, taken after neoadjuvant nivolumab, alone or with ipilimumab, at or shortly before surgery. The CDR3 region is CASSPWDNYGYTF. CDR3 in DNA: TGTGCCAGCAGTCCGTGGGATAACTATGGCTACACCTTC. The variable domain in full, completed from reference TRBV13 and TRBJ1-2, reads AAGVIQSPRHLIKEKRETATLKCYPIPRHDTVYWYQQGPGQDPQFLISFYEKMQSDKGSIPDRFSAQQFSDYHSELNMSSLELGDSALYFCASSPWDNYGYTFGSGTRLTVV.